This TCR beta chain was identified during a study of blood T cell repertoires in COVID-19. The CDR3 spans 15 residues. The germline CDR1 and CDR2 sequences are SGHDT and YYEEEE. V lost 4 bases to trimming and J lost 4 bases, with 17 bases between them. Clones were read by immunoSEQ multiplex PCR, and TCRdb kept only the in-frame ones, dropping some. The table includes about 140,000 clones, about 90% detected once. This TCR came from a man aged 50-60 years with active COVID-19. The gene calls are TRBV5-6 and TRBJ1-1; unclear D gene. Source material: peripheral blood. CDR3 in amino acids: CASSPQAGVGTEAFF. The CDR3 DNA is TGTGCCAGCAGCCCCCAAGCCGGGGTGGGCACTGAAGCTTTCTTT.